The 21 T cell receptor beta chains listed next were all sequenced from one sample in a study of cytomegalovirus exposure and HLA in healthy donors (dated by TCRdb to about 2017). Library preparation employed the immunoSEQ multiplex PCR assay. For the multiplex PCR, a mixture combining 60 forward primers for TCR Vbeta segments and 13 reverse primers for TCR Jbeta segments was used. Sourced from immuneACCESS, this table was stored by TCRdb with only in-frame sequences that have V and J called. A share of the clones is absent; for the studies checked, an unresolved V gene accounts for under half, and the remainder has no known explanation. Here the sample has roughly 150,000 clones; around 86% occur a single time. The ten largest clones represent about 2.2% of the sample. The sample comprised PBMCs. The origin of the receptors is a male donor in good health and CMV-seronegative.

The rearrangement uses TRBV14 and TRBJ2-1; 8 bases match TRBD2. From germline, CDR1 is SGHDN and CDR2 FVKESK. This CDR3 region has 19 residues. J gave up 5 bases and V 2 bases, and 17 bases lay outside the gene matches. As DNA, the CDR3 is TGTGCCAGCAGCCAACCCTACTCTCGACCGGGGGGGCTCAACAATGAGCAGTTCTTC. As protein: CASSQPYSRPGGLNNEQFF.

DNA for the CDR3: TGCGCCAGCAGTGATCGGGGAAACACTGAAGCTTTCTTT. It is translated as CASSDRGNTEAFF. The chain is built from TRBV10-2 and TRBJ1-1; no firm D call. The CDR3 has 13 residues. Trimming left V 3 bases short and J 2 bases short, with 7 bases between. Germline CDR1 and CDR2: WSHSY and SAAADI.

This chain uses TRBV4-1 with TRBJ1-4; D possibly corresponds to TRBD1 (5 bases). Germline assignment: CDR1 MGHRA and CDR2 YSYEKL. This CDR3 region has 15 residues. V was shortened by 4 bases and J by 8 bases, with 17 bases between the two germline ends. The DNA of the CDR3 is TGCGCCAGCAGCCCACCGGGACTCTCGGGGGAAAAACTGTTTTTT. Its translation: CASSPPGLSGEKLFF.

In DNA form, the CDR3 reads TGTGCCAGCAGTTTACAGGTTCCTAATTCACCCCTCCACTTT. Translation gives CASSLQVPNSPLHF. The chain uses TRBV27 and TRBJ1-6; D is unresolved. CDR3 length: 14 residues. Per germline, CDR1 MNHEY and CDR2 SMNVEV (reference sequence). V lost 2 bases and J lost 6, with 8 bases in between.

CDR3 in DNA: TGTGCCAGCAGCCAAGGAGGCAGCCAGAATGAAAAACTGTTTTTT. Its translation: CASSQGGSQNEKLFF. The gene calls are TRBV4-2 and TRBJ1-4; D unresolved. From germline, CDR1 is LGHNA and CDR2 YNFKEQ. The CDR3 runs to 15 residues. Trimming removed 1 base at V and 5 bases at J, with 11 bases between.

The V call is TRBV9, the J call TRBJ2-3, with 7 bases lining up with TRBD2. Germline V lookup: CDR1 SGDLS, CDR2 YYNGEE. The CDR3 runs to 16 residues. The junction had 4 bases not matched to a gene; V was cut back by 0 bases and J by 0 bases. The CDR3 DNA follows: TGTGCCAGCAGCGTAGCAGCGGGGCTTAGCACAGATACGCAGTATTTT. This codes for CASSVAAGLSTDTQYF. The full variable domain, in which reference TRBV9 and TRBJ2-3 provide the parts outside the CDR3, is DSGVTQTPKHLITATGQRVTLRCSPRSGDLSVYWYQQSLDQGLQFLIQYYNGEERAKGNILERFSAQQFPDLHSELNLSSLELGDSALYFCASSVAAGLSTDTQYFGPGTRLTVL.

The rearrangement uses TRBV27 and TRBJ1-5; 10 positions match TRBD1. The length of the CDR3 is 15 residues. V was pared by 6 bases and J by 2 bases, with 4 bases of the junction left unmatched. Germline CDR1 is MNHEY and CDR2 is SMNVEV (reference sequence). The CDR3, as DNA: TGTGCCAGCAGACGAGGGACAGGGGGCAATCAGCCCCAGCATTTT. It is translated as CASRRGTGGNQPQHF.

V and J are TRBV6-1 and TRBJ1-1; TRBD1 aligns across 7 bases. From germline, CDR1 is MNHNS and CDR2 SASEGT. The CDR3 extends over 15 amino acids. V was clipped by 5 bases and J by 5 bases; unmatched bases: 11. CDR3 in DNA: TGTGCCAGCAGTTCCGAACAGACAGGGCGGACTGAAGCTTTCTTT. It encodes CASSSEQTGRTEAFF.

The V gene is TRBV6-5, the J gene TRBJ1-2; 7 nucleotides agree with TRBD1. The germline V gene has CDR1 MNHEY and CDR2 SVGAGI. Germline trimming cut 6 bases from V and 8 bases from J; bases unmatched to any gene: 12. This CDR3 contains 14 residues. The CDR3 sequence: CASRRLGTEGGYTF. CDR3 sequence (DNA): TGTGCCAGCAGACGACTCGGGACAGAGGGAGGCTACACCTTC.

The chain is built from TRBV29-1 and TRBJ1-1, with 11 nucleotides matching TRBD1. This CDR3 region has 13 residues. Germline CDR1 and CDR2: SQVTM and ANQGSEA. The ends lost 6 bases at V and 6 bases at J; junction bases unmatched: 6. The DNA for the CDR3 is TGCAGCGTGAGGACAGGGGGCGACGCTGAAGCTTTCTTT. Amino acids: CSVRTGGDAEAFF.

The chain has TRBV7-9 and TRBJ1-4; 8 bases are a match to TRBD1. J gave up 6 bases and V 6 bases, and 12 bases lay outside the gene matches. Germline CDR1 and CDR2: SEHNR and FQNEAQ (reference sequence). CDR3 length: 16 amino acids. The CDR3 DNA follows: TGTGCCAGCAGGGGAATGCTCGGACAGGGCGATGAAAAACTGTTTTTT. It yields the protein CASRGMLGQGDEKLFF.

The V call is TRBV6-5, the J call TRBJ1-2, with D possibly being TRBD1 (6 bases). Trimming shortened V by 9 bases and J by 2 bases, and 16 bases separated the two germline ends. The CDR3 covers 14 residues. Per the germline V gene, CDR1 is MNHEY and CDR2 is SVGAGI. Here the CDR3 DNA reads TGTGCCAGTTCGTACGCAGGGGTCAACTATGGCTACACCTTC. Translating it yields CASSYAGVNYGYTF.

The V and J genes are TRBV6-1 and TRBJ1-6, with 7 bases aligning to TRBD1. This CDR3 is built from 15 residues. Germline CDR1 and CDR2: MNHNS and SASEGT. The trim removed 1 base at V and 7 bases at J, leaving 4 bases unmatched. The CDR3 DNA reads as TGTGCCAGCAGTGAAGTAGAGGGGGCAAATTCACCCCTCCACTTT. Translation gives CASSEVEGANSPLHF.

The chain links TRBV27 to TRBJ2-7; the D gene is possibly TRBD1 (6 bases). The CDR3 extends over 11 amino acids. Trimming stripped 5 bases from V and 4 bases from J, with 6 bases between. Germline CDR1 reads MNHEY; CDR2 reads SMNVEV (reference sequence). The CDR3 nucleotides are TGTGCCAGCAGTACAGGGTACGAGCAGTACTTC. It encodes CASSTGYEQYF.

The chain has TRBV5-1 and TRBJ2-4, with 8 bases aligning to TRBD2. CDR1 is SGHRS and CDR2 is YFSETQ in the germline V gene. This CDR3 spans 15 amino acids. V was pared by 2 bases and J by 3 bases, with 4 bases of the junction left unmatched. CDR3 in DNA: TGCGCCAGCAGCTTCGGGGGGGCCGACAAAAACATTCAGTACTTC. Translating gives CASSFGGADKNIQYF.

This chain connects TRBV7-9 to TRBJ2-7; the match to TRBD1 covers 10 bases. CDR1 and CDR2 (germline): SEHNR, FQNEAQ (reference sequence). The junction had 2 bases not matched to a gene; V was cut back by 6 bases and J by 0 bases. The CDR3 sequence is 14 residues long. In nucleotides, the CDR3 is TGTGCCAGCAGGCGGGACAGGGGCTCCTACGAGCAGTACTTC. It codes for CASRRDRGSYEQYF.

This chain uses TRBV5-1 with TRBJ1-2; the D gene is possibly TRBD1 (5 bases). This CDR3 spans 16 amino acids. V was cut by 0 bases and J by 0 bases, with 12 bases left in between. The germline V gene has CDR1 SGHRS and CDR2 YFSETQ. In nucleotides, the CDR3 is TGCGCCAGCAGCTTGGGCGACAGTATAACTAACTATGGCTACACCTTC. This translates into CASSLGDSITNYGYTF.

The chain couples TRBV5-1 to TRBJ2-1, with 12 bases that match TRBD2. Germline V lookup: CDR1 SGHRS, CDR2 YFSETQ. The J segment lost 3 bases and the V segment lost 5 bases, leaving 6 bases of the junction unmatched. The CDR3 loop spans 16 amino acids. The CDR3 region is CASRSTSGGVYNEQFF. In DNA, the CDR3 is TGCGCCAGCAGGTCGACTAGCGGGGGCGTCTACAATGAGCAGTTCTTC.

The J gene is TRBJ2-1, the V gene TRBV2; D is possibly TRBD1 (7 bases). V lost 4 bases, J lost 5 bases, and 15 bases lay in between. Germline CDR1 SNHLY, CDR2 FYNNEI. The CDR3 is 15 amino acids. The CDR3 spells CASSVRQGGHNEQFF. The CDR3 DNA reads TGTGCCAGCAGTGTTAGACAGGGAGGCCACAATGAGCAGTTCTTC.

For the CDR3, the DNA is TGTGCCAGCCTTTCTCGGACAGGGGGATCTTACGAGCAGTACTTC. This gives the protein CASLSRTGGSYEQYF. This chain links TRBV27 with TRBJ2-7; 10 bases are shared with TRBD1. V dropped 8 bases and J dropped 4; count of bases not matched to a gene: 11. Germline loops: CDR1 MNHEY, CDR2 SMNVEV (reference sequence). CDR3 length equals 15 residues.

This sequence joins TRBV5-1 and TRBJ1-5; a weak D match, TRBD1 (5 bases). The CDR3 loop spans 16 amino acids. V was clipped by 0 bases and J by 3 bases, with 13 bases between them. The V gene's germline CDR1 is SGHRS and CDR2 YFSETQ. The CDR3 sequence: CASSLEGHTANQPQHF. The CDR3 DNA sequence: TGCGCCAGCAGCTTGGAGGGGCACACGGCCAATCAGCCCCAGCATTTT.